Below, 5 T cell receptor beta chains from the same sample are listed, as sequenced in a study of cytomegalovirus exposure and HLA in healthy donors. Use of 60 Vbeta and 13 Jbeta primers characterized the PCR. Only in-frame clones appear in the TCRdb table, and some are missing; sequencing was by immunoSEQ multiplex PCR. The sample lists 90,000 to 150,000 clones; 73% were seen once. Source material: PBMCs. The origin of the receptors is a woman between 40 and 50 years old in good health and CMV-seronegative.

This clone was detected only once. The gene calls are TRBV10-3 and TRBJ1-3; D perhaps matches TRBD1 (5 bases). Trimming removed 7 bases at V and 2 bases at J, with 15 bases between. The CDR3 runs 15 residues. Germline V lookup: CDR1 ENHRY, CDR2 SYGVKD. The CDR3 is CAITRQLSPGNTIYF. The CDR3 DNA is TGTGCCATCACACGACAGTTGTCGCCTGGAAACACCATATATTTT.

The rearrangement joins TRBV2 to TRBJ2-1; 10 bases match TRBD2. Germline V CDR1 and CDR2: SNHLY, FYNNEI. The CDR3 loop spans 18 amino acids. With 6 bases clipped from V and 4 bases from J, the junction kept 15 bases outside the gene matches. The CDR3 loop is CASRGAWSGGAVYNEQFF. The CDR3 bases are TGTGCCAGCAGGGGGGCGTGGAGCGGGGGGGCGGTTTACAATGAGCAGTTCTTC. The full variable domain, rest sourced from reference TRBV2 and TRBJ2-1, is EPEVTQTPSHQVTQMGQEVILRCVPISNHLYFYWYRQILGQKVEFLVSFYNNEISEKSEIFDDQFSVERPDGSNFTLKIRSTKLEDSAMYFCASRGAWSGGAVYNEQFFGPGTRLTVL.

The V call is TRBV7-9, the J call TRBJ1-3; TRBD1 matches at 7 bases. CDR1 is SEHNR and CDR2 is FQNEAQ in the germline V gene (reference sequence). The junction had 11 bases not matched to a gene; V was cut back by 4 bases and J by 2 bases. There are 17 residues in the CDR3. The CDR3 spells CASSSFAGTGAGNTIYF. DNA for the CDR3: TGTGCCAGCAGCTCATTCGCGGGAACAGGGGCTGGAAACACCATATATTTT.

This sequence joins TRBV18 and TRBJ2-3; 13 nucleotides line up with TRBD2. The CDR3 sequence is 18 residues long. The ends lost 4 bases at V and 0 bases at J; junction bases unmatched: 7. CDR1 and CDR2 (germline): KGHSH, LQKENI. This CDR3 is CASSQRGLAGISTDTQYF. CDR3 DNA sequence: TGTGCCAGCTCACAACGGGGACTAGCGGGGATAAGCACAGATACGCAGTATTTT.

J is TRBJ1-4 and V is TRBV27; tentative D call: TRBD1 (5 bases). The CDR3 is 15 amino acids. Trimming removed 3 bases from V and 0 bases from J, with 8 bases in between. Germline values: CDR1 MNHEY, CDR2 SMNVEV (reference sequence). CDR3 region: CASSFGGSTNEKLFF. CDR3 in DNA: TGTGCCAGCAGTTTCGGGGGATCAACTAATGAAAAACTGTTTTTT.